The clone carrying this T cell receptor beta chain was counted only a few times. Its antigen is not known. This record belongs to a study of response to subunit inactivated influenza vaccine. Per germline, CDR1 ENHRY and CDR2 SYGVKD. Trimming took 0 bases from V and 6 from J, leaving 12 bases between them. This CDR3 has 14 amino acids. TCRdb reprocessed the RT-PCR reads with MiXCR, giving one entry per CDR3 protein. The table shows 400,000 to 550,000 distinct CDR3 sequences, with around 25% occurring only once. Whole-study findings and limits: Authors suggested seasonal influenza vaccinations each recruit few new T cells.

This chain links TRBV10-3 with TRBJ2-7; D is undetermined. The sequences come from CD4+ T cells sorted from PBMCs, collected more than 4 days after vaccination. This TCR came from a man aged 45 to 65 who received an inactivated influenza vaccine. In nucleotides, the CDR3 is TGTGCCATCAGTGAGTCAGCCGGGCTCGGCGAGCAGTACTTC. It specifies CAISESAGLGEQYF.